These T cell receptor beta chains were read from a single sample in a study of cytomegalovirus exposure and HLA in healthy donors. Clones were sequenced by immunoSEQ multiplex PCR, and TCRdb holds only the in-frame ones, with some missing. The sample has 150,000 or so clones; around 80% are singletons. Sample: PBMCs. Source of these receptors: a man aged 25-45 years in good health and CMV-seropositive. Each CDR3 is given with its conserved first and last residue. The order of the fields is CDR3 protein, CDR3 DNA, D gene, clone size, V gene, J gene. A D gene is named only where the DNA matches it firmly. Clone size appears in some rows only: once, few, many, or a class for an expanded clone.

CDR3: CASRGGVSAQYF
DNA: TGTGCCAGTAGAGGAGGGGTATCCGCTCAGTATTTT
D: -
size: once
V: TRBV19
J: TRBJ2-3

CDR3: CASSLDGQNEFF
DNA: TGTGCCAGCAGCTTGGATGGGCAAAATGAGTTCTTC
D: -
size: few
V: TRBV7-9
J: TRBJ2-1

CDR3: CASVPRLAGQETQYF
DNA: TGTGCCAGTGTCCCACGACTAGCGGGTCAAGAGACCCAGTACTTC
D: TRBD2
size: -
V: TRBV5-5
J: TRBJ2-5

CDR3: CASSDQRQGGNQPQHF
DNA: TGTGCCAGCAGCGACCAACGACAGGGTGGCAATCAGCCCCAGCATTTT
D: TRBD1
size: -
V: TRBV28
J: TRBJ1-5

CDR3: CASSTTGASEKLFF
DNA: TGCGCCAGCAGCACGACAGGGGCTTCTGAAAAACTGTTTTTT
D: TRBD1
size: few
V: TRBV5-1
J: TRBJ1-4

CDR3: CASSSGTATDTQYF
DNA: TGTGCCAGCAGTTCCGGGACAGCCACAGATACGCAGTATTTT
D: TRBD1
size: -
V: TRBV27
J: TRBJ2-3

CDR3: CASSPGLAGGSYEQYF
DNA: TGCGCCAGCAGCCCGGGACTAGCGGGAGGCTCCTACGAGCAGTACTTC
D: TRBD2
size: -
V: TRBV4-1
J: TRBJ2-7

CDR3: CASSFPTGNRKLFF
DNA: TGTGCCAGCAGTTTCCCGACAGGGAACCGAAAACTGTTTTTT
D: TRBD1
size: -
V: TRBV28
J: TRBJ1-4

CDR3: CASSRGFSTDTQYF
DNA: TGTGCCAGCAGTAGAGGGTTTAGCACAGATACGCAGTATTTT
D: -
size: -
V: TRBV2
J: TRBJ2-3

CDR3: CASSRGLAGGSSYEQYF
DNA: TGCGCCAGCAGTAGAGGACTAGCGGGAGGGTCCTCCTACGAGCAGTACTTC
D: TRBD2
size: -
V: TRBV10-1
J: TRBJ2-7

CDR3: CASSSLEPSASSTDTQYF
DNA: TGTGCCAGCAGTTCTCTAGAGCCCTCCGCCTCTAGCACAGATACGCAGTATTTT
D: -
size: -
V: TRBV28
J: TRBJ2-3

CDR3: CASSLTGDLYNEQFF
DNA: TGTGCCAGCAGCCTCACAGGGGACCTCTACAATGAGCAGTTCTTC
D: TRBD1
size: -
V: TRBV7-3
J: TRBJ2-1

CDR3: CASSPGQGYYQETQYF
DNA: TGCGCCAGCAGCCCGGGACAGGGCTACTACCAAGAGACCCAGTACTTC
D: TRBD1
size: -
V: TRBV5-1
J: TRBJ2-5

CDR3: CASSLGTNYGYTF
DNA: TGTGCCAGCAGCTTAGGGACAAACTATGGCTACACCTTC
D: -
size: -
V: TRBV5-6
J: TRBJ1-2

CDR3: CASTARQGQGRETQYF
DNA: TGTGCCAGCACCGCACGACAGGGACAGGGCAGGGAGACCCAGTACTTC
D: -
size: few
V: TRBV21-1
J: TRBJ2-5

CDR3: CASSRDISGNTIYF
DNA: TGTGCCAGCTCACGAGACATCTCTGGAAACACCATATATTTT
D: -
size: -
V: TRBV18
J: TRBJ1-3

CDR3: CASSAKLAADELFF
DNA: TGTGCCAGCAGCGCCAAACTAGCGGCCGATGAGCTGTTTTTT
D: TRBD2
size: few
V: TRBV9
J: TRBJ2-2

CDR3: CASSQAEGLNEQFF
DNA: TGTGCCAGCAGCCAGGCAGAAGGCCTCAATGAGCAGTTCTTC
D: -
size: few
V: TRBV7-9
J: TRBJ2-1

CDR3: CASPPGTGYSTDTQYF
DNA: TGTGCCAGCCCACCAGGGACAGGGTATAGCACAGATACGCAGTATTTT
D: TRBD1
size: -
V: TRBV18
J: TRBJ2-3

CDR3: CAISEFRGANEQYF
DNA: TGTGCCATCAGTGAGTTCCGGGGGGCGAACGAGCAGTACTTC
D: -
size: -
V: TRBV10-3
J: TRBJ2-7

CDR3: CASSEDGRVAGWSQYF
DNA: TGTGCCAGCAGTGAAGACGGGAGGGTAGCGGGATGGTCGCAGTACTTC
D: TRBD2
size: -
V: TRBV6-1
J: TRBJ2-7

CDR3: CASSGGGRTEAFF
DNA: TGTGCCAGCAGTGGGGGGGGAAGAACTGAAGCTTTCTTT
D: -
size: -
V: TRBV25-1
J: TRBJ1-1

CDR3: CASSFLSTDMQYF
DNA: TGTGCCAGCAGTTTTCTAAGCACAGATATGCAGTATTTT
D: -
size: -
V: TRBV6-6
J: TRBJ2-3

CDR3: CATSTRQGLEQYF
DNA: TGTGCCACCAGCACCCGACAGGGCTTAGAGCAGTACTTC
D: TRBD1
size: -
V: TRBV15
J: TRBJ2-7

CDR3: CASGYRVEETQYF
DNA: TGCGCCAGCGGTTACAGGGTGGAAGAGACCCAGTACTTC
D: -
size: -
V: TRBV5-1
J: TRBJ2-5

CDR3: CAWSHTQGTNEKLFF
DNA: TGTGCCTGGAGCCACACTCAGGGCACTAATGAAAAACTGTTTTTT
D: -
size: few
V: TRBV30
J: TRBJ1-4

CDR3: CASSLNYGGIRTDTQYF
DNA: TGTGCCAGCAGCTTGAATTATGGGGGGATCCGCACAGATACGCAGTATTTT
D: -
size: -
V: TRBV5-6
J: TRBJ2-3

CDR3: CASRTKQGYEQYF
DNA: TGTGCCAGCAGGACTAAACAGGGGTACGAGCAGTACTTC
D: TRBD1
size: -
V: TRBV6-1
J: TRBJ2-7

CDR3: CASSPDRGLGANVLTF
DNA: TGTGCCAGCAGCCCGGACAGGGGGCTTGGGGCCAACGTCCTGACTTTC
D: TRBD1
size: -
V: TRBV9
J: TRBJ2-6

CDR3: CASSSNQREGPDIQYF
DNA: TGCGCCAGCAGCTCAAACCAGCGGGAGGGCCCGGACATTCAGTACTTC
D: TRBD2
size: -
V: TRBV5-1
J: TRBJ2-4